This is a list of T cell receptor beta chains from one sample in a study of blood T cell repertoires in COVID-19. TCRdb's table, derived via immunoSEQ multiplex PCR, lists solely in-frame clones and lacks some. Of roughly 230,000 clones in the sample, roughly 80% are singletons; the top ten hold approximately 7.2%. Material for sequencing was peripheral blood. Receptor source: a woman over 75 with acute or convalescent COVID-19. The CDR3 runs from the conserved cysteine through the conserved F or W. D genes are given only for firm matches. Clone size is not always given. Where it is, it says once, few, many or a class for expanded clones.

TRBJ1-2,TRBV10-2,NA,NA,TGCGCCAGCAGTGACGGGGGGAGGAACTATGGCTACACCTTC,CASSDGGRNYGYTF
TRBJ2-7,TRBV7-9,TRBD1,once,TGTGCCAGCAGCATACAGGGGGACTACGAGCAGTACTTC,CASSIQGDYEQYF
TRBJ1-1,TRBV2,NA,NA,TGTGCCAGCAGTGATGGGCACTCGTCGTTCTTT,CASSDGHSSFF
TRBJ2-2,TRBV9,TRBD2,NA,TGTGCCAGCAGCGCGGGACTATCGAACACCGGGGAGCTGTTTTTT,CASSAGLSNTGELFF
TRBJ1-6,TRBV15,TRBD1,NA,TGTGCCACCAGCAGAGCCCAGGGGGCTTATTCACCCCTCCACTTT,CATSRAQGAYSPLHF
TRBJ2-1,TRBV9,TRBD2,once,TGTGCCAGCAGCGTCTCAGTACTCGGAAGCGGGACTTACAATGAGCAGTTCTTC,CASSVSVLGSGTYNEQFF
TRBJ2-3,TRBV19,TRBD1,once,TGTGCCAGCACCGACAGGGCTAGCACAGATACGCAGTATTTT,CASTDRASTDTQYF
TRBJ1-2,TRBV19,TRBD1,once,TGTGCCAGTAGTTCCCCCAGGGGACAGTCCTATGGCTACACCTTC,CASSSPRGQSYGYTF
TRBJ2-2,TRBV9,TRBD1,NA,TGTGCCAGCAGCGTAGGACAGGGTGGATCCGGGGAGCTGTTTTTT,CASSVGQGGSGELFF
TRBJ2-1,TRBV7-3,TRBD2,NA,TGTGCCAGCAGCCCCGGGACTAGTGGTGAGCAGTTCTTC,CASSPGTSGEQFF
TRBJ2-7,TRBV4-2,TRBD1,NA,TGTGCCAGCAGCCAAGGCGGGACAGGGCGGTTTTCCGAGCAGTACTTC,CASSQGGTGRFSEQYF
TRBJ1-4,TRBV7-8,NA,NA,TGTGCCAGCAGCCCCGGACACGGGGGAGGGATACTGTTTTTT,CASSPGHGGGILFF
TRBJ2-2,TRBV5-1,TRBD2,NA,TGCGCCAGCAGCTCAACACTAGCGGGGGGTTTCACCGGGGAGCTGTTTTTT,CASSSTLAGGFTGELFF